Below, 19 T cell receptor beta chains from the same sample are listed, as sequenced in a study of control samples from healthy donors and cancer patients. Clones were read by immunoSEQ multiplex PCR, and TCRdb kept only the in-frame ones, dropping some. The table records fewer than 90,000 clones, approximately 87% of them present only once. The sequencing input was blood. These receptor sequences come from a man in his forties or fifties in good health.

The chain carries TRBV6-5 and TRBJ2-1; no reliable D call. CDR3 length: 13 residues. With 4 bases removed from V and 10 bases from J, the gap between germline ends came to 14 bases. Germline V lookup: CDR1 MNHEY, CDR2 SVGAGI. The CDR3 sequence is CASSSGQLREQFF. The CDR3 DNA reads TGTGCCAGCAGTTCGGGCCAGCTCCGGGAGCAGTTCTTC.

The V gene is TRBV11-2, the J gene TRBJ1-1; D is unresolved. Looked up from germline, CDR1 is SGHAT and CDR2 is FQNNGV. This CDR3 is built from 14 residues. Trimming stripped 5 bases from V and 1 base from J, with 11 bases between. The CDR3 spells CASSPFAQNTEAFF. The CDR3 DNA reads TGTGCCAGCAGCCCTTTTGCCCAGAACACTGAAGCTTTCTTT.

This sequence joins TRBV7-2 and TRBJ1-1; D might be TRBD1 (5 bases). Germline CDR1 reads SGHTA; CDR2 reads FQGNSA. V was shortened by 10 bases and J by 4 bases, with 16 bases between the two germline ends. This CDR3 has 13 amino acids. The CDR3 here is CATGGAPGTEAFF. CDR3 DNA sequence: TGTGCCACGGGAGGGGCGCCGGGCACTGAAGCTTTCTTT.

This clone was observed once. This sequence joins TRBV27 and TRBJ1-1; possibly TRBD1 for D (5 bases). From germline, CDR1 is MNHEY and CDR2 SMNVEV (reference sequence). CDR3 length equals 14 residues. V was cut by 3 bases and J by 5 bases, with 13 bases left in between. CDR3 residues: CASSFNEGMTEAFF. The CDR3 DNA sequence: TGTGCCAGCAGTTTTAACGAGGGGATGACTGAAGCTTTCTTT.

The chain employs TRBV3-1 (or the pseudogene TRBV3-2) and TRBJ2-1; D is possibly TRBD2 (6 bases). Germline values: CDR1 LGHDT, CDR2 YNNKEL (reference sequence). The V end lost 7 bases, the J end lost 4 bases, and 14 bases lay between the germline ends. There are 14 residues in the CDR3. CDR3 nucleotide sequence: TGTGCCAGCAAGATAGCGGTGACGTACAATGAGCAGTTCTTC. It translates to CASKIAVTYNEQFF.

The CDR3 coding sequence is TGCAGCGTTGATGGCGGAACCTTATCCACCGGGGAGCTGTTTTTT. Encoded protein: CSVDGGTLSTGELFF. The chain recombines TRBV29-1 with TRBJ2-2; D not resolved. There are 15 residues in the CDR3. The ends were cut back, 3 bases at V and 4 bases at J, with 15 bases in the middle. Germline V gene data show CDR1 as SQVTM and CDR2 as ANQGSEA.

V is TRBV18 and J is TRBJ1-3, with D tentatively TRBD1 (6 bases). V lost 2 bases, J lost 2 bases, and 13 bases lay in between. The germline gives CDR1 KGHSH, CDR2 LQKENI. The CDR3 consists of 16 residues. The CDR3 nucleotides read TGTGCCAGCTCACCATCGATCACAGGGACTGGAAACACCATATATTTT. Amino acid sequence: CASSPSITGTGNTIYF.

The chain combines TRBV11-2 with TRBJ1-6; D is unclear. V was cut by 1 base and J by 6 bases, with 10 bases left in between. The CDR3 contains 15 residues. The germline gives CDR1 SGHAT, CDR2 FQNNGV. CDR3 nucleotides: TGTGCCAGCAGCTTAGGTGGGCCGGGTAATTCACCCCTCCACTTT. Translated: CASSLGGPGNSPLHF.

The CDR3 nucleotides read TGTGCCAGCAGCTTGCAAGGGGATTCAGATACGCAGTATTTT. It yields the protein CASSLQGDSDTQYF. The J gene is TRBJ2-3, the V gene TRBV11-1, with D possibly matching TRBD1 (5 bases). The V gene's germline CDR1 is SGHAT and CDR2 FQDESV (reference sequence). V was clipped by 3 bases and J by 4 bases, with 11 bases between them. The CDR3 spans 14 residues.

This chain links TRBV29-1 with TRBJ2-2, with a possible D match to TRBD2 (5 bases). Germline V gene lookup returns CDR1 SQVTM and CDR2 ANQGSEA. V gave up 5 bases and J gave up 6 bases, with 16 bases separating them. The CDR3 is made up of 14 amino acids. The CDR3 protein is CSVREDADAGELFF. The CDR3 nucleotides read TGCAGCGTTCGGGAAGACGCGGACGCCGGGGAGCTGTTTTTT.

J is TRBJ2-5 and V is TRBV19; TRBD2 matches at 7 bases. From germline, CDR1 is LNHDA and CDR2 SQIVND (reference sequence). The CDR3 has 14 amino acids. The J segment lost 4 bases and the V segment lost 7 bases, leaving 9 bases of the junction unmatched. In DNA, the CDR3 is TGTGCCAGTACAGCGGGGCCCGCTCGAGAGACCCAGTACTTC. It encodes CASTAGPARETQYF.

The J gene is TRBJ2-7, the V gene TRBV9; 7 bases match TRBD1. Germline V gives CDR1 SGDLS, CDR2 YYNGEE. The CDR3 consists of 15 residues. V was clipped by 2 bases and J by 0 bases; unmatched bases: 5. CDR3 nucleotide sequence: TGTGCCAGCAGCGTCGAGGGGGCTAACTCCTACGAGCAGTACTTC. This codes for CASSVEGANSYEQYF.

J is TRBJ2-1 and V is TRBV16, with D maybe TRBD2 (6 bases). The germline gives CDR1 KGHSY, CDR2 FQNENV. The V end was cut by 2 bases, the J end by 8 bases, with 13 bases between. The CDR3 totals 14 residues. CDR3 in DNA: TGTGCCAGCAGCCAAGAGGTTGGCGGGGATGAGCAGTTCTTC. Amino acid sequence: CASSQEVGGDEQFF.

V is TRBV7-9 and J is TRBJ1-5, with D unclear. The germline gives CDR1 SEHNR, CDR2 FQNEAQ (reference sequence). Trimming shortened V by 1 base and J by 6 bases, and 7 bases separated the two germline ends. This CDR3 region has 13 residues. As DNA, the CDR3 is TGTGCCAGCAGCTTAGGAGGAGCTCAGCCCCAGCATTTT. Its protein product is CASSLGGAQPQHF. The variable domain in full, completed from reference TRBV7-9 and TRBJ1-5, reads DTGVSQNPRHKITKRGQNVTFRCDPISEHNRLYWYRQTLGQGPEFLTYFQNEAQLEKSRLLSDRFSAERPKGSFSTLEIQRTEQGDSAMYLCASSLGGAQPQHFGDGTRLSIL.

V gene TRBV7-7 combines with J gene TRBJ2-1; D assignment may be TRBD1 or TRBD2 (5 bases each). The CDR3 extends over 18 amino acids. Trimming pared 2 bases from V and 0 bases from J, leaving 17 bases between. Germline assignment: CDR1 SSHAT and CDR2 FNYEAQ (reference sequence). CDR3 amino acids: CASSLRPGAASSYNEQFF. CDR3 bases: TGTGCCAGCAGCTTAAGGCCCGGGGCGGCGTCCTCCTACAATGAGCAGTTCTTC.

This sequence joins TRBV12-5 and TRBJ2-1, with D hard to call. V was cut by 6 bases and J by 6 bases, with 9 bases left in between. The CDR3 runs 12 residues. The V gene's germline CDR1 is LGHNT and CDR2 FRNRAP. CDR3 sequence (DNA): TGTGCTAGTGGCTTTGGTGTCAATGAGCAGTTCTTC. The encoded protein is CASGFGVNEQFF. Together with reference TRBV12-5 and TRBJ2-1, the CDR3 gives the full variable domain: DARVTQTPRHKVTEMGQEVTMRCQPILGHNTVFWYRQTMMQGLELLAYFRNRAPLDDSGMPKDRFSAEMPDATLATLKIQPSEPRDSAVYFCASGFGVNEQFFGPGTRLTVL.

The V and J genes are TRBV27 and TRBJ2-7, with no clear D. There are 13 residues in the CDR3. Germline CDR1 and CDR2: MNHEY and SMNVEV (reference sequence). V dropped 2 bases and J dropped 6 bases, with 11 bases sitting between them. The DNA for the CDR3 is TGTGCCAGCAGTTTAGCGGTTTGGGGCGAGCAGTACTTC. It translates to CASSLAVWGEQYF.

This clone was picked up a small number of times. The chain combines TRBV4-1 with TRBJ2-2; maybe TRBD2 (6 bases). V lost 1 base to trimming and J lost 3 bases, with 15 bases between them. CDR3 length: 17 amino acids. CDR1 is MGHRA, CDR2 YSYEKL, per germline. The CDR3 protein is CASSQGLRTIHTGELFF. For the CDR3, the DNA is TGCGCCAGCAGCCAAGGTCTAAGGACTATTCACACCGGGGAGCTGTTTTTT.

The CDR3 spells CATGLWGAGETQYF. The CDR3 DNA sequence: TGTGCCACTGGACTTTGGGGGGCCGGAGAGACCCAGTACTTC. The chain has TRBV2 and TRBJ2-5; TRBD1 or TRBD2 may be the D gene (6 bases each). In germline, CDR1 is SNHLY, CDR2 FYNNEI. V was clipped by 10 bases and J by 4 bases, with 19 bases between them. The CDR3 length is 14 residues.